Below, 4 T cell receptor beta chains from the same sample are listed, as sequenced in a study of T cell responses to AZD1222 COVID-19 vaccine. Profiled with immunoSEQ multiplex PCR; TCRdb holds only in-frame clones, not every one. Of some 110,000 clones in the sample, roughly 93% were seen once. The material was peripheral blood, obtained on day 0 of AZD1222 vaccination. These receptors came from an adult in good health.

This clone was observed a single time. V gene TRBV14 combines with J gene TRBJ2-7; the D is unclear. This CDR3 contains 15 residues. Looked up from germline, CDR1 is SGHDN and CDR2 is FVKESK. V was cut by 4 bases and J by 3 bases, with 16 bases left in between. CDR3 nucleotide sequence: TGTGCCAGCAGCCCGTGGTTCCAGAGTGGCTACGAGCAGTACTTC. It codes for CASSPWFQSGYEQYF.

The chain joins TRBV19 to TRBJ1-3; 7 bases align to TRBD1. From germline, CDR1 is LNHDA and CDR2 SQIVND (reference sequence). The CDR3 totals 14 residues. With V trimmed by 11 bases and J by 0 bases, 7 bases remained unmatched. The CDR3 loop reads CAARQGPSGNTIYF. The CDR3 nucleotides read TGTGCCGCTAGACAGGGTCCCTCTGGAAACACCATATATTTT. Full variable domain (missing parts from reference TRBV19 and TRBJ1-3): DGGITQSPKYLFRKEGQNVTLSCEQNLNHDAMYWYRQDPGQGLRLIYYSQIVNDFQKGDIAEGYSVSREKKESFPLTVTSAQKNPTAFYLCAARQGPSGNTIYFGEGSWLTVV.

The chain joins TRBV18 to TRBJ2-3; 16 bases match TRBD2. Unmatched junction bases numbered 3, after V lost 1 base and J lost 2 bases. In germline, CDR1 is KGHSH, CDR2 LQKENI. The CDR3 sequence is 18 residues long. The CDR3: CASSPQGTSGRATDTQYF. CDR3 in DNA: TGTGCCAGCTCACCACAAGGGACTAGCGGGAGGGCCACAGATACGCAGTATTTT. Using reference TRBV18 and TRBJ2-3 for the parts outside the CDR3, the full variable domain is NAGVMQNPRHLVRRRGQEARLRCSPMKGHSHVYWYRQLPEEGLKFMVYLQKENIIDESGMPKERFSAEFPKEGPSILRIQQVVRGDSAAYFCASSPQGTSGRATDTQYFGPGTRLTVL.

This clone has only one observation. The J gene is TRBJ1-2, the V gene TRBV7-3; the D gene is possibly TRBD1 (5 bases). The germline gives CDR1 SGHTA, CDR2 FQGTGA. This CDR3 has 14 amino acids. Trimming removed 0 bases from V and 6 bases from J, with 11 bases in between. The CDR3 nucleotides are TGTGCCAGCAGCTTAACGGGAGAAGGGGATGGCTACACCTTC. Protein product: CASSLTGEGDGYTF.